One and the same sample provided the 7 T cell receptor beta chains below, sequenced in a study of blood T cell repertoires in COVID-19. Assay: immunoSEQ multiplex PCR; the TCRdb copy retains only in-frame clones and omits some. The table lists over 200,000 clones, approximately 84% of them singletons, with 6.5% to 9% in the top ten. The sequenced sample consisted of peripheral blood. Receptors were obtained from a woman in her forties or fifties with active or convalescent COVID-19.

This chain links TRBV27 with TRBJ1-2; 8 positions match TRBD1. Germline V gives CDR1 MNHEY, CDR2 SMNVEV (reference sequence). This CDR3 region has 15 residues. V lost 3 bases to trimming and J lost 4 bases; unmatched junction nucleotides: 7. The CDR3 nucleotides are TGTGCCAGCAGTTTTGGACAGGGAACTTCCTATGGCTACACCTTC. It encodes CASSFGQGTSYGYTF.

The chain recombines TRBV29-1 with TRBJ2-2; D is possibly TRBD2 (6 bases). Per the germline V gene, CDR1 is SQVTM and CDR2 is ANQGSEA. V dropped 6 bases and J dropped 1 base, with 12 bases sitting between them. The CDR3 runs 14 residues. CDR3 bases: TGCAGCGTACGGTGGGGGGTGAACACCGGGGAGCTGTTTTTT. Translated, it gives CSVRWGVNTGELFF.

Note on this clone: An end of the junction differs from the germline gene, which may be a read error. This chain connects TRBV19 to TRBJ1-2; no clear D gene. The CDR3 totals 12 residues. From germline, CDR1 is LNHDA and CDR2 SQIVND (reference sequence). As DNA, the CDR3 is TGTGCCAGTAGTGTAGACTACTATGGCTACACCTTC. This encodes CASSVDYYGYTF.

V and J are TRBV28 and TRBJ1-1; 7 bases line up with TRBD1. The germline CDR1 and CDR2 sequences are MDHEN and SYDVKM. Trimming removed 4 bases from V and 1 base from J; junction bases left unmatched: 3. CDR3 size: 14 residues. The CDR3: CASSSRTGNTEAFF. CDR3 coding DNA: TGTGCCAGCAGTTCCCGGACAGGGAACACTGAAGCTTTCTTT.

The chain uses TRBV13 and TRBJ2-5, with 9 positions matching TRBD2. The V gene's germline CDR1 is PRHDT and CDR2 FYEKMQ (reference sequence). There are 18 residues in the CDR3. V lost 5 bases to trimming and J lost 2 bases; unmatched junction nucleotides: 15. The DNA of the CDR3 is TGTGCCAGCAGCCCCAAGGGTAGCGGGGGCCCGGATCAAGAGACCCAGTACTTC. Translation gives CASSPKGSGGPDQETQYF.

V gene TRBV5-5 combines with J gene TRBJ1-2; 8 positions agree with TRBD1. This CDR3 is 14 amino acids long. The germline V gene has CDR1 SGHKS and CDR2 YYEKEE (reference sequence). Trimming removed 3 bases from V and 8 bases from J; junction bases left unmatched: 9. The CDR3 coding sequence is TGTGCCAGCAGCTCCCTGTCAGGGGGCGAAGGCTACACCTTC. This gives the protein CASSSLSGGEGYTF.

This sequence joins TRBV6-5 and TRBJ1-1; the match to TRBD1 covers 9 bases. Germline-derived CDR1 and CDR2 are MNHEY and SVGAGI. With V trimmed by 8 bases and J by 0 bases, 4 bases remained unmatched. The length of the CDR3 is 14 residues. DNA for the CDR3: TGTGCCAGCTGGAACAGGGGGCTGAACACTGAAGCTTTCTTT. Translation: CASWNRGLNTEAFF.